Many counts were recorded for the clone carrying this TCR beta chain. The antigen is unknown. The data derive from a study of T-cell reconstitution after alpha-beta-depleted transplantation in children. The study's findings and limits: It was reported that alpha-beta T cells came from several hundred expanded graft clones (about two months after transplant). It was newly produced T cells that mostly accounted for T-cell counts and diversity one year after transplant. Some patients owed their high day-60 TCRbeta diversity to surviving recipient T cells and thymic progenitors.

Construction of the TCRbeta library involved unique molecular identifiers. TCRdb reprocessed the PCR reads via MiXCR and lists one record per CDR3 protein. This table holds under 850,000 distinct CDR3 sequences, around 13% found once. Germline trimming cut 5 bases from V and 4 bases from J; bases unmatched to any gene: 13. Per the germline V gene, CDR1 is SQVTM and CDR2 is ANQGSEA. This CDR3 region has 15 residues. The source of this sequence is a girl aged 2 to 10 with congenital amegakaryocytic thrombocytopenia, due to receive a stem cell transplant. The material sequenced was PBMCs, taken before TCRalphabeta/CD19-depleted stem cell transplant. The chain recombines TRBV29-1 with TRBJ2-7; 8 bases are shared with TRBD1. The DNA of the CDR3 is TGCAGCGTTTCAGGGGGCGGTTCTTTATGGTACGAGCAGTACTTC. Its translation is CSVSGGGSLWYEQYF.